Presented here are 18 T cell receptor beta chains from one specimen sequenced in a study of T cell repertoires in cytomegalovirus infection. These TCRs are of unknown antigen specificity. TCRdb independently ran MiXCR on the reads; one entry per CDR3 protein. The sample carries roughly 700,000 distinct CDR3 sequences, around a third recorded once. The material was cultured PBMCs, obtained from culture after CMV antigen stimulation. These receptors came from a human donor in good health (CMV status not recorded). Some clones in this sample may be carry-over from other donors' samples.

The count of this clonotype is one. The V call is TRBV2, the J call TRBJ1-3, with D possibly TRBD1 on 5 matching bases. The V end was cut by 6 bases, the J end by 0 bases, with 6 bases between. The CDR3 has 13 amino acids. From germline, CDR1 is SNHLY and CDR2 FYNNEI. The CDR3 sequence is CASRQDSGNTIYF. Written as DNA, the CDR3 is TGTGCCAGCAGACAGGACTCTGGAAACACCATATATTTT.

The rearrangement joins TRBV6-6 to TRBJ1-1; D may be TRBD1 (5 bases). The CDR3 runs 13 residues. V lost 6 bases, J lost 9 bases, and 17 bases lay in between. The germline gives CDR1 MNHNY, CDR2 SVGAGI (reference sequence). CDR3 loop: CASSPGATTQAFF. In nucleotides, the CDR3 is TGTGCCAGCAGCCCCGGGGCCACGACCCAAGCTTTCTTT.

Comments on this clonotype: A junction end diverges from the germline sequence, so it may reflect a read error. V is TRBV5-3 and J is TRBJ2-3; 7 bases are shared with TRBD2. TRBV5-3 is identified as an open reading frame with a role that is uncertain. The CDR3 sequence is 15 residues long. The CDR3 here is CASSFRGRAADTQYF. The CDR3 region has the DNA TGTGCCAGCAGCTTTCGCGGGAGAGCCGCAGATACGCAGTATTTT.

This rearrangement joins TRBV4-1 to TRBJ2-7, with D perhaps being TRBD1 or TRBD2 (5 bases each). Germline lookup yields CDR1 MGHRA and CDR2 YSYEKL. The CDR3 runs 15 residues. Deletions cut 2 bases from V and 0 bases from J, with 11 bases between. For the CDR3, the DNA is TGCGCCAGCAGCCAACCGGGACGGAGCTCCTACGAGCAGTACTTC. It yields the protein CASSQPGRSSYEQYF.

This chain uses TRBV2 with TRBJ2-6, with 9 positions matching TRBD1. The CDR3 sequence is 14 residues long. Looked up from germline, CDR1 is SNHLY and CDR2 is FYNNEI. The V gene end was trimmed by 8 bases and the J gene end by 3 bases; junction bases not matched to a gene: 2. This CDR3 is CASEGQGGANVLTF. The CDR3 DNA is TGTGCCAGCGAGGGACAGGGTGGGGCCAACGTCCTGACTTTC. Variable domain in full (rest from reference TRBV2 and TRBJ2-6): EPEVTQTPSHQVTQMGQEVILRCVPISNHLYFYWYRQILGQKVEFLVSFYNNEISEKSEIFDDQFSVERPDGSNFTLKIRSTKLEDSAMYFCASEGQGGANVLTFGAGSRLTVL.

The V gene is TRBV12-5, the J gene TRBJ2-1; no reliable D call. Germline CDR1 reads LGHNT; CDR2 reads FRNRAP. The CDR3 is made up of 12 amino acids. V was trimmed by 6 bases and J by 10 bases, leaving 13 bases between them. The CDR3 protein is CASGPEKAEQFF. The CDR3 DNA reads as TGTGCTAGTGGGCCCGAAAAGGCCGAGCAGTTCTTC.

This clonotype was seen at least ten times. The chain uses TRBV7-8 and TRBJ2-1; 11 bases are shared with TRBD2. V was pared by 5 bases and J by 4 bases, with 10 bases of the junction left unmatched. Per the germline V gene, CDR1 is SGHVS and CDR2 is FQNEAQ. CDR3 length equals 17 residues. The CDR3 reads CASSKLSGRAWYNEQFF. DNA of the CDR3: TGTGCCAGCAGCAAACTTAGCGGGAGGGCCTGGTACAATGAGCAGTTCTTC.

This clonotype was picked up one time. The genes are TRBV27 and TRBJ2-7, with 7 bases identical to TRBD2. The CDR3 has 12 residues. Germline V CDR1 and CDR2: MNHEY, SMNVEV (reference sequence). The trim removed 10 bases at V and 4 bases at J, leaving 7 bases unmatched. For the CDR3, the DNA is TGTGCCACTGTAGCGGGCTCGTACGAGCAGTACTTC. Its protein product is CATVAGSYEQYF.

This sequence joins TRBV4-1 and TRBJ2-3; 7 nucleotides line up with TRBD2. This CDR3 has 17 amino acids. Per the germline V gene, CDR1 is MGHRA and CDR2 is YSYEKL. V was clipped by 1 base and J by 0 bases; unmatched bases: 7. In DNA, the CDR3 is TGCGCCAGCAGCCAAGGGTCGGGAGGTCCTAGCACAGATACGCAGTATTTT. Translating it yields CASSQGSGGPSTDTQYF.

This chain joins TRBV12-5 and TRBJ2-1, with 12 bases that match TRBD2. The CDR3 length is 16 residues. The germline CDR1 and CDR2 sequences are LGHNT and FRNRAP. Trimming at V came to 6 bases and at J to 2 bases, leaving 5 bases not matched to a gene. The CDR3 loop is CASGRGLAGAYNEQFF. CDR3 nucleotide sequence: TGTGCTAGTGGCCGGGGACTAGCGGGCGCCTACAATGAGCAGTTCTTC.

The J gene is TRBJ2-1, the V gene TRBV19; a possible D gene is TRBD2 (7 bases). The CDR3 extends over 17 amino acids. V shed 7 bases and J shed 8 bases, with 27 bases lying between them. CDR1 is LNHDA, CDR2 SQIVND, per germline (reference sequence). The CDR3: CASTPPQGGSKGDEQFF. For the CDR3, the DNA is TGTGCCAGTACGCCCCCTCAGGGCGGGAGTAAGGGGGATGAGCAGTTCTTC.

This clonotype was seen a handful of times. V usage is TRBV25-1 and J usage is TRBJ2-1; 8 bases map to TRBD1. Trimming removed 3 bases from V and 6 bases from J; junction bases left unmatched: 7. Germline V gene data show CDR1 as MGHDK and CDR2 as SYGVNS. The CDR3 loop spans 15 amino acids. In DNA, the CDR3 is TGTGCCAGCAGTGACCCGGGACAGGAGTCCAATGAGCAGTTCTTC. It yields the protein CASSDPGQESNEQFF.

The V call is TRBV14, the J call TRBJ2-1; the D is unclear. Deletions cut 4 bases from V and 0 bases from J, with 10 bases between. The germline V gene encodes CDR1 SGHDN and CDR2 FVKESK. The CDR3 contains 15 residues. The CDR3 DNA reads as TGTGCCAGCAGCCCCCACTCGAGCTCCTACAATGAGCAGTTCTTC. Encoded protein: CASSPHSSSYNEQFF.

This sequence joins TRBV2 and TRBJ1-5; D is unresolved. The ends were cut back, 3 bases at V and 0 bases at J, with 3 bases in the middle. Germline CDR1 reads SNHLY; CDR2 reads FYNNEI. The CDR3 runs to 13 residues. The CDR3 spells CASSDDSNQPQHF. In nucleotides, the CDR3 is TGTGCCAGCAGTGACGATAGCAATCAGCCCCAGCATTTT.

The chain uses TRBV28 and TRBJ1-2, with D possibly TRBD1 on 5 matching bases. Germline CDR1 reads MDHEN; CDR2 reads SYDVKM. CDR3 length equals 16 residues. Trimming shortened V by 4 bases and J by 1 base, and 16 bases separated the two germline ends. CDR3 loop: CASSSHRTYINYGYTF. The CDR3 region has the DNA TGTGCCAGCAGTTCCCACAGGACATATATTAACTATGGCTACACCTTC.

The chain links TRBV28 to TRBJ1-5; 11 bases line up with TRBD1. The trim removed 6 bases at V and 1 base at J, leaving 11 bases unmatched. The CDR3 sequence is 18 residues long. Germline V CDR1 and CDR2: MDHEN, SYDVKM. CDR3 residues: CASSRPGQGALSNQPQHF. The CDR3, as DNA: TGTGCCAGCAGCCGACCAGGACAGGGGGCCTTAAGCAATCAGCCCCAGCATTTT.

This clonotype was detected ten times or more. This chain uses TRBV7-2 with TRBJ2-3, with a possible D match to TRBD2 (6 bases). CDR1 and CDR2 from the germline V gene are SGHTA and FQGNSA. V gave up 6 bases and J gave up 2 bases, with 12 bases separating them. The CDR3 spans 14 residues. The CDR3 loop reads CASRISGNTDTQYF. The CDR3 nucleotides are TGTGCCAGCAGAATTAGCGGTAACACAGATACGCAGTATTTT.

DNA for the CDR3: TGTGCCATCAAAATCAGGGATACTGAAGCTTTCTTT. This translates into CAIKIRDTEAFF. V usage is TRBV10-3 and J usage is TRBJ1-1, with D perhaps matching TRBD1 (5 bases). The CDR3 contains 12 residues. Germline V gene data show CDR1 as ENHRY and CDR2 as SYGVKD. Deletions cut 7 bases from V and 5 bases from J, with 11 bases between.